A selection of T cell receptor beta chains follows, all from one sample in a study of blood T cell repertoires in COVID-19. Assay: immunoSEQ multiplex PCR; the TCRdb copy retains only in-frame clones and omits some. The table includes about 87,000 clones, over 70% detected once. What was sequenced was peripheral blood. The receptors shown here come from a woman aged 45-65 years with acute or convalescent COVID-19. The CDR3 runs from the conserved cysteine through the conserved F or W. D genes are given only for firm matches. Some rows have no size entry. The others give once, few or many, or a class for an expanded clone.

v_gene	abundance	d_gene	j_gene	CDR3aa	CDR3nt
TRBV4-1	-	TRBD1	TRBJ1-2	CASSQEGQGAYNGYTF	TGCGCCAGCAGCCAAGAGGGACAGGGGGCTTATAATGGCTACACCTTC
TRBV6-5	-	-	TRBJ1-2	CASSPQVDYGYTF	TGTGCCAGCAGTCCGCAGGTGGACTATGGCTACACCTTC
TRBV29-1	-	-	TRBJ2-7	CSVGGTKEGYEQYF	TGCAGCGTTGGGGGGACCAAGGAGGGTTACGAGCAGTACTTC
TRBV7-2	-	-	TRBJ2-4	CASSLGTANIQYF	TGTGCCAGCAGCTTAGGGACAGCAAACATTCAGTACTTC
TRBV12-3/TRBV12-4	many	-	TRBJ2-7	CASSRGHYEQYF	TGTGCCAGCAGTCGAGGACATTACGAGCAGTACTTC
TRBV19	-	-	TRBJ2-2	CASSSQGIGGELFF	TGTGCCAGTAGTAGCCAGGGCATAGGCGGGGAGCTGTTTTTT
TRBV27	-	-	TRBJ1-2	CASTPDRGHGGYTF	TGTGCCAGCACCCCAGATAGGGGACATGGTGGCTACACCTTC
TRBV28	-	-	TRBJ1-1	CASTGGIMNTEAFF	TGTGCCAGCACTGGAGGGATTATGAACACTGAAGCTTTCTTT
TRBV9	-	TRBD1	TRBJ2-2	CASSQRTGVNTGELFF	TGTGCCAGCTCCCAACGGACAGGGGTAAACACCGGGGAGCTGTTTTTT
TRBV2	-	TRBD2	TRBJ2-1	CASSGTSGGAYNEQFF	TGTGCCAGCAGTGGTACTAGCGGGGGGGCCTACAATGAGCAGTTCTTC
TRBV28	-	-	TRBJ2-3	CASSGQGDTQYF	TGTGCCAGCAGTGGTCAGGGAGATACGCAGTATTTT
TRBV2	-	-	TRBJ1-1	CASSEGRVMNTEAFF	TGTGCCAGCAGTGAAGGGAGGGTCATGAACACTGAAGCTTTCTTT
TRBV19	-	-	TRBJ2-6	CASSPGHMSGANVLTF	TGTGCCAGTAGTCCGGGACATATGTCTGGGGCCAACGTCCTGACTTTC
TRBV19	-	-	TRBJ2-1	CASSILLMGRGNEQFF	TGTGCCAGTAGTATTCTCTTGATGGGCCGGGGTAATGAGCAGTTCTTC
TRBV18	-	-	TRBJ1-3	CASSPLQGYRSGNTIYF	TGTGCCAGCTCACCACTTCAGGGGTATCGCTCTGGAAACACCATATATTTT
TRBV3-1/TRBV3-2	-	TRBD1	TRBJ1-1	CASRDSPNTEAFF	TGTGCCAGCCGGGACAGCCCGAACACTGAAGCTTTCTTT
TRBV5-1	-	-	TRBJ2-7	CASSLDGRPPYEQYF	TGCGCCAGCAGCTTGGACGGCAGGCCCCCCTACGAGCAGTACTTC
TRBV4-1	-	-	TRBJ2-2	CASSQRDGGTGELFF	TGCGCCAGCAGCCAGAGGGACGGAGGGACCGGGGAGCTGTTTTTT
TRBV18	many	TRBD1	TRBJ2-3	CASSITGGNTDTQYF	TGTGCCAGCTCGATAACAGGGGGCAATACAGATACGCAGTATTTT
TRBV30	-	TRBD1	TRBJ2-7	CAWSRQGSPYEQYF	TGTGCCTGGTCCCGACAGGGGTCTCCCTACGAGCAGTACTTC
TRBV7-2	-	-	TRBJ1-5	CASSPGALSTQPQHF	TGTGCCAGCAGCCCAGGGGCCCTGTCTACTCAGCCCCAGCATTTT
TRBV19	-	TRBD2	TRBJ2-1	CASSHGLAGGTGNEQFF	TGTGCCAGTAGTCACGGACTAGCGGGGGGGACGGGTAATGAGCAGTTCTTC
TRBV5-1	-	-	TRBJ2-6	CASSFYSGANVLTF	TGCGCCAGCAGCTTTTACTCTGGGGCCAACGTCCTGACTTTC
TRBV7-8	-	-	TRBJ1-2	CASSLAESRGYGYTF	TGTGCCAGCAGCTTAGCAGAGAGCAGGGGTTATGGCTACACCTTC
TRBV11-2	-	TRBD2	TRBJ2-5	CASSLVGLASGTQYF	TGTGCCAGCAGCTTAGTAGGACTAGCGTCCGGGACCCAGTACTTC
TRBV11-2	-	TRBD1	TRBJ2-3	CASSLGQGQGTDTQYF	TGTGCCAGCAGCTTAGGCCAGGGACAGGGGACAGATACGCAGTATTTT
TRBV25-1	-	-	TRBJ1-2	CASSAWGANYGYTF	TGTGCCAGCAGTGCCTGGGGGGCTAACTATGGCTACACCTTC
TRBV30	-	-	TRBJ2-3	CAWSGGPMAGSTDTQYF	TGTGCCTGGAGTGGGGGTCCGATGGCGGGTAGCACAGATACGCAGTATTTT
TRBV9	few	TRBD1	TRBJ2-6	CASSPSGTEGKANVLTF	TGTGCCAGCAGCCCTTCTGGGACAGAGGGGAAGGCCAACGTCCTGACTTTC
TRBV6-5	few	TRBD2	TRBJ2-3	CASTLAGGPDTQYF	TGTGCCAGCACTTTAGCGGGGGGGCCAGATACGCAGTATTTT
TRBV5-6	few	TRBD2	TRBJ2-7	CASSFASGGAYEQYF	TGTGCCAGCAGCTTTGCTAGCGGGGGGGCCTACGAGCAGTACTTC
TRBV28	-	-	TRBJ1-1	CASSPPGHVEAFF	TGTGCCAGCAGCCCTCCCGGACACGTTGAAGCTTTCTTT
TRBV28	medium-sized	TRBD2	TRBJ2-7	CASTRAGGLGEQYF	TGTGCCAGCACCCGGGCGGGGGGCCTAGGAGAGCAGTACTTC
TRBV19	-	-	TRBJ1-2	CATSGSGPYGYTF	TGTGCCACCAGCGGTTCAGGCCCCTATGGCTACACCTTC
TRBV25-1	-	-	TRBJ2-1	CASSPLPEVEQFF	TGTGCCAGCAGTCCCCTTCCCGAGGTAGAGCAGTTCTTC
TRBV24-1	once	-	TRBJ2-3	CATRPSGSTDTQYF	TGTGCCACCCGCCCCAGCGGCTCCACAGATACGCAGTATTTT
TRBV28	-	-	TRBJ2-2	CASLRDSLNTGELFF	TGTGCCAGCCTACGGGACTCCCTGAACACCGGGGAGCTGTTTTTT
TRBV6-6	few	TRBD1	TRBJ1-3	CASSRQGTGVGNTIYF	TGTGCCAGCAGCCGACAGGGGACAGGGGTAGGAAACACCATATATTTT
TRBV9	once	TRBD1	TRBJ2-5	CASSAQSTGQETQYF	TGTGCCAGCAGCGCCCAATCGACAGGGCAAGAGACCCAGTACTTC
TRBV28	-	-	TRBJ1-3	CASSLNTGISGNTIYF	TGTGCCAGCAGTCTCAACACAGGTATCTCTGGAAACACCATATATTTT
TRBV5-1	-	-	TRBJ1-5	CASSLRGDQPQHF	TGCGCCAGCAGCTTACGGGGAGATCAGCCCCAGCATTTT
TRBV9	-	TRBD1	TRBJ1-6	CASSTHRDRGTSPLHF	TGTGCCAGCAGCACACACCGGGACAGGGGGACTTCACCCCTCCACTTT
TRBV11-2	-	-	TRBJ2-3	CASSLVGGLGTDTQYF	TGTGCCAGCAGCTTAGTCGGGGGGCTAGGCACAGATACGCAGTATTTT
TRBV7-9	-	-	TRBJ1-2	CASSLDEGSGYTF	TGTGCCAGCAGCTTAGATGAGGGTTCTGGCTACACCTTC
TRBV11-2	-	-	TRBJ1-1	CASSQVVEAFF	TGTGCCAGCAGCCAGGTCGTTGAAGCTTTCTTT
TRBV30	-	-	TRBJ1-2	CAWSRLTRHSSYGYTF	TGTGCCTGGAGTCGGCTTACGAGACATTCCTCCTATGGCTACACCTTC
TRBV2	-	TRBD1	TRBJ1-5	CASSGDRGMNQPQHF	TGTGCCAGCAGTGGGGACAGGGGGATGAATCAGCCCCAGCATTTT
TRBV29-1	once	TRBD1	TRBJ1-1	CSVGRDRNTEAFF	TGCAGCGTCGGACGGGACAGAAACACTGAAGCTTTCTTT
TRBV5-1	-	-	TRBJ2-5	CASSTDAAMFQETQYF	TGCGCCAGCAGCACAGACGCTGCCATGTTTCAAGAGACCCAGTACTTC
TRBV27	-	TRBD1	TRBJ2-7	CASSLGTGVGEQYF	TGTGCCAGCAGTTTAGGGACAGGGGTCGGCGAGCAGTACTTC
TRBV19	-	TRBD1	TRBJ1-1	CASSPGTGTTEAFF	TGTGCCAGTAGTCCCGGGACAGGGACCACTGAAGCTTTCTTT
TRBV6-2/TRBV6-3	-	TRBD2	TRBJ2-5	CASSYLSGAQYF	TGTGCCAGCAGTTACCTGAGCGGGGCCCAGTACTTC